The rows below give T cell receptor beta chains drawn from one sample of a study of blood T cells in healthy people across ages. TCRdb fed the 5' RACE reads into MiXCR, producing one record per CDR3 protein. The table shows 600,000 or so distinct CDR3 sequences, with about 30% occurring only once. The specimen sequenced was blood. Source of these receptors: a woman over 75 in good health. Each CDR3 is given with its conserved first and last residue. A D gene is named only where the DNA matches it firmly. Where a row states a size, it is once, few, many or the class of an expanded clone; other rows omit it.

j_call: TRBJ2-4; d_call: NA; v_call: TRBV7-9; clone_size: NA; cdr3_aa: CASSAGHLHYVQYF; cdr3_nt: TGTGCCAGCAGCGCAGGACACCTCCACTACGTGCAGTACTTC
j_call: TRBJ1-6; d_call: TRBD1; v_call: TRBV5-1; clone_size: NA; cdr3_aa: CASSSGTENSPLHF; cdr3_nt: TGCGCCAGCAGCTCCGGGACAGAGAATTCACCCCTCCACTTT
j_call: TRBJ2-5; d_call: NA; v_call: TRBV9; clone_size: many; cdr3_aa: CASSVTPQETQYF; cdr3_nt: TGTGCCAGCAGCGTAACACCCCAAGAGACCCAGTACTTC
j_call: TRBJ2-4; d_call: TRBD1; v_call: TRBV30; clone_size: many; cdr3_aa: CAWKKSTGLSQKQYF; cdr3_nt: TGTGCCTGGAAAAAATCGACAGGGCTTTCCCAAAAACAGTACTTC
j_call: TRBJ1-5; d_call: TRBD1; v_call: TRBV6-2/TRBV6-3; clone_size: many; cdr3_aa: CASLDRGYQPQHF; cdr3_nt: TGTGCCAGCCTCGACAGGGGTTATCAGCCCCAGCATTTT
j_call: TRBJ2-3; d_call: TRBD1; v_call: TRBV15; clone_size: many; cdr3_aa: CATSRDGTGTDTQYF; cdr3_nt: TGTGCCACCAGCAGAGATGGGACAGGCACAGATACGCAGTATTTT
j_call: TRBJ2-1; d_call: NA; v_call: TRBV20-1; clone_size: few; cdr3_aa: CSASLLVGSYNEQFF; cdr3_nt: TGCAGTGCTAGCCTCCTAGTAGGTTCCTACAATGAGCAGTTCTTC
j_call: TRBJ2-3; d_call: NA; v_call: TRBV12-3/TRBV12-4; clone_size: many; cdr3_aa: CASSVRTDTQYF; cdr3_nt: TGCGCCAGCAGCGTCCGCACAGATACGCAGTATTTT
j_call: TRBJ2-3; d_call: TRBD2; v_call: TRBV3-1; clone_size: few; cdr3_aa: CASSLRLAGGPADTQYF; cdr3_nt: TGTGCCAGCAGCCTGCGACTAGCGGGGGGGCCCGCAGATACGCAGTATTTT
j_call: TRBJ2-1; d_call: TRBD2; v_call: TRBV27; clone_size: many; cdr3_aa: CASSNRLAGSLDEQFF; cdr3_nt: TGTGCCAGCAGCAACAGACTAGCGGGGTCACTCGATGAGCAGTTCTTC
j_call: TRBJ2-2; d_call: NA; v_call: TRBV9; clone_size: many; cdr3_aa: CASTQTGGNTGELFF; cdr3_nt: TGTGCCAGCACCCAGACGGGGGGCAACACCGGGGAGCTGTTTTTT
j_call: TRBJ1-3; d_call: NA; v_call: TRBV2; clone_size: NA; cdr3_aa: CASSQRDGLSGNTIYF; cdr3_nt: TGTGCCAGCAGCCAGCGGGACGGACTCTCTGGAAACACCATATATTTT
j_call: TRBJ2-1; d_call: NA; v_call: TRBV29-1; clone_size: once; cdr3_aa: CSATGRKSSYNEQFF; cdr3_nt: TGCAGCGCTACAGGTCGAAAAAGCTCCTACAATGAGCAGTTCTTC
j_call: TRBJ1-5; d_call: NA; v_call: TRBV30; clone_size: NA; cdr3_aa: CAWRGLPNQPQHF; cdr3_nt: TGTGCCTGGAGGGGGCTGCCCAATCAGCCCCAGCATTTT
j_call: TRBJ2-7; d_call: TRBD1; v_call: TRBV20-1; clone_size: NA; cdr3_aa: CSLGQRDRGIYEQYF; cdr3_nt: TGCAGTCTAGGGCAACGGGACAGGGGAATCTACGAGCAGTACTTC
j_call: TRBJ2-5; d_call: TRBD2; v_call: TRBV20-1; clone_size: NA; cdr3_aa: CSARDSLGTSGRNQGEQYF; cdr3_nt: TGCAGTGCTAGAGACTCACTGGGGACTAGCGGGAGGAATCAGGGGGAGCAGTACTTC
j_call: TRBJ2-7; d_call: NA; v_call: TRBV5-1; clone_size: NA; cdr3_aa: CASSPWDNTYEQYF; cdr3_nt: TGCGCCAGCAGCCCGTGGGACAATACCTACGAGCAGTACTTC
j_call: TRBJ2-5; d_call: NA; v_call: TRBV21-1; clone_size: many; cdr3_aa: CARGDKETQYF; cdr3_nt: TGCGCGCGGGGGGACAAAGAGACCCAGTACTTC
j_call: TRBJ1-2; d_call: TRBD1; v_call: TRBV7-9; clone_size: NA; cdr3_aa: CASSSIGQGGGYTF; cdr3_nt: TGTGCCAGCAGCTCGATAGGACAGGGCGGGGGCTACACCTTC
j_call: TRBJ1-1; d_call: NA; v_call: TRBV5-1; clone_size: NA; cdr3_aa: CASAPGPSTEAFF; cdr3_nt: TGCGCCAGCGCGCCAGGGCCGAGTACTGAAGCTTTCTTT
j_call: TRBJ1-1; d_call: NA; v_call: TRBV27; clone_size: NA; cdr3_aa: CASRSGGTNTEAFF; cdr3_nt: TGTGCCAGCAGGAGTGGAGGGACGAACACTGAAGCTTTCTTT
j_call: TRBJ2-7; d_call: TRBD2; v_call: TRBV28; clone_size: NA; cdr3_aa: CASRRSGTYEQYF; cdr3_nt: TGTGCCAGCAGACGCAGCGGGACCTACGAGCAGTACTTC
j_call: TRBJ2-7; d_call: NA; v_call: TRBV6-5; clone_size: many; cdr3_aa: CASSPLTGPEQYF; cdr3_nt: TGTGCCAGCAGTCCACTGACAGGCCCCGAGCAGTACTTC
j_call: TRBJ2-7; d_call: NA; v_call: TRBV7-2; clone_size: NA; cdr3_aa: CASSSTPTYEQYF; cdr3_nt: TGTGCCAGCAGCTCAACCCCTACCTACGAGCAGTACTTC
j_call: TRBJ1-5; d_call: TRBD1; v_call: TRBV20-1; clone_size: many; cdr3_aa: CSALHTGDNQPQHF; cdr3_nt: TGCAGTGCACTACATACAGGGGATAATCAGCCCCAGCATTTT
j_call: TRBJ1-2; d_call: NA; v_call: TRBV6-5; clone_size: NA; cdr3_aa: CASSYTQGLNYGYTF; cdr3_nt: TGTGCCAGCAGTTACACACAGGGCCTTAACTATGGCTACACCTTC
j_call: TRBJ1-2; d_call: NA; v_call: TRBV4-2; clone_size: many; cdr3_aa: CASSQDQGSQGGYTF; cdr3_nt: TGTGCCAGCAGCCAAGATCAGGGGTCCCAGGGTGGCTACACCTTC
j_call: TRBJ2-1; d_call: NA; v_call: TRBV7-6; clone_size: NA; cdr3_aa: CASSLAGGGERFF; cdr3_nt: TGTGCCAGCAGCTTAGCAGGGGGAGGTGAGCGCTTCTTC
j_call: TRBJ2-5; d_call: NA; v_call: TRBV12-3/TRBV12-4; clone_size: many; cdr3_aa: CASSLASGIGKTQYF; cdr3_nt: TGTGCCAGCAGTTTAGCTTCAGGGATCGGAAAGACCCAGTACTTC
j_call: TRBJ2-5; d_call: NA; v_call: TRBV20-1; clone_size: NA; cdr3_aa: CSARDRPLLGGETQYF; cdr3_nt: TGCAGTGCTAGAGATCGGCCGCTACTAGGTGGAGAGACCCAGTACTTC
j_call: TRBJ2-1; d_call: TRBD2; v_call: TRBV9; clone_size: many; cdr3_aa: CASSSGGPLEQFF; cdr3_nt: TGTGCCAGCAGCAGCGGGGGCCCTCTTGAGCAGTTCTTC
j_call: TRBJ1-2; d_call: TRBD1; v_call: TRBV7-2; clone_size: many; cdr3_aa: CASSSRQGVDGYTF; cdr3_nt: TGTGCCAGCAGCTCCCGACAGGGGGTGGATGGCTACACCTTC
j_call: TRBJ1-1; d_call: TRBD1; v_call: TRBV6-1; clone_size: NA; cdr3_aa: CASSEATGALKLNTEAFF; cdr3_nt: TGTGCCAGCAGTGAAGCGACAGGGGCCCTTAAGTTGAACACTGAAGCTTTCTTT
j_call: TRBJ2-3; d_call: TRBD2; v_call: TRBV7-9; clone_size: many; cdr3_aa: CASSVPGTSDDTQYF; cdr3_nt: TGTGCCAGCAGCGTTCCCGGGACTAGCGACGATACGCAGTATTTT
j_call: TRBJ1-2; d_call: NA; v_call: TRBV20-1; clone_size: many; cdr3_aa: CSALVGRINYGYTF; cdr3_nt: TGCAGTGCCTTGGTGGGCAGGATTAACTATGGCTACACCTTC
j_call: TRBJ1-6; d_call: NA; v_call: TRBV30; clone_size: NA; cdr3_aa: CAWSGTANYNSPLHF; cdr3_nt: TGTGCCTGGAGTGGGACAGCTAACTATAATTCACCCCTCCACTTT
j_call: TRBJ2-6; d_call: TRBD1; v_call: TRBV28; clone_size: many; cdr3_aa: CASSILGTGADSGANVLTF; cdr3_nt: TGTGCCAGCAGTATCCTCGGGACAGGGGCCGACTCTGGGGCCAACGTCCTGACTTTC
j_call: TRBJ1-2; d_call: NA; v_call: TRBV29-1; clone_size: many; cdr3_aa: CSVQANYGYTF; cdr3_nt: TGCAGCGTTCAAGCTAACTATGGCTACACCTTC
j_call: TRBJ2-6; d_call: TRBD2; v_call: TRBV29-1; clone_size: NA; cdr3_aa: CSVREGSGANVLTF; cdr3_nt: TGCAGCGTTCGGGAGGGCTCTGGGGCCAACGTCCTGACTTTC
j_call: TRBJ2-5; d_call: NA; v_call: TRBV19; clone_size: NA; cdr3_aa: CASSIQGLLDQETQYF; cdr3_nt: TGTGCCAGTAGTATTCAGGGGCTCTTAGACCAAGAGACCCAGTACTTC
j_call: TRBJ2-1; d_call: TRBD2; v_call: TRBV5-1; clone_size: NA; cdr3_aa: CASSLATSGGLSSYNEQFF; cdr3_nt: TGCGCCAGCAGCTTGGCTACTAGCGGGGGCCTGAGCTCCTACAATGAGCAGTTCTTC
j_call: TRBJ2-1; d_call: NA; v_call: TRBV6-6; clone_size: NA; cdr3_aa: CASSRHARDTYNEQFF; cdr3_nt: TGTGCCAGCAGCCGACACGCCCGGGACACCTACAATGAGCAGTTCTTC
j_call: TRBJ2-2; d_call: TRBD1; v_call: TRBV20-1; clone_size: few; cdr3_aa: CSAWTGGYTGELFF; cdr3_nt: TGCAGTGCTTGGACAGGGGGATATACCGGGGAGCTGTTTTTT
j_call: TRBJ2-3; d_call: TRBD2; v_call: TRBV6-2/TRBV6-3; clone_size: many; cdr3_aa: CASSYLAASTDTQYF; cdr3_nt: TGTGCCAGCAGTTATCTAGCGGCGAGCACAGATACGCAGTATTTT
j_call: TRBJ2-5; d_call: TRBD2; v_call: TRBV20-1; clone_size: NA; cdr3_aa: CSARPLAGASQETQYF; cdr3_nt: TGCAGTGCTAGACCACTAGCGGGGGCCTCCCAAGAGACCCAGTACTTC
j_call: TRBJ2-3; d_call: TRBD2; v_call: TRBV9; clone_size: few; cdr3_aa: CVSSVGFSGSTDTQYF; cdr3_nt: TGTGTCAGCAGCGTAGGGTTTAGCGGGAGCACAGATACGCAGTATTTT
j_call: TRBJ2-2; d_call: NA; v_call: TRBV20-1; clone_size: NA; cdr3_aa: CSARKGFGELFF; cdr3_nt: TGCAGTGCTAGAAAGGGGTTCGGGGAGCTGTTTTTT
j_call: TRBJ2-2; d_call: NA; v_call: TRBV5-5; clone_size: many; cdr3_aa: CASSLWTGGGELFF; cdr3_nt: TGTGCCAGCAGCTTATGGACAGGAGGGGGGGAGCTGTTTTTT